This entry concerns a single T cell receptor beta chain. Its matching antigen is unknown. The V end was cut by 0 bases, the J end by 3 bases, with 5 bases between. Germline loops: CDR1 MNHEY, CDR2 SVGAGI. The CDR3 loop spans 13 amino acids. This specimen comes from a study of CD8+ T cells in alopecia areata. Study-wide points: Scalp sample sequencing also detects resident alphabeta T cells of normal skin.

Sampling of alopecia areata patients yielded lesional scalp punch biopsies as well as peripheral blood. Extraction and reverse transcription of RNA yielded cDNA as the sequencing template. Clones were sequenced by immunoSEQ multiplex PCR, and TCRdb holds only the in-frame ones, with some missing. The table records more than 100,000 clones, around 50% of them present only once. The clonotype was recovered from a human donor with alopecia areata. The sequences come from CD4+ T cells sorted from blood, collected at week 0. This chain connects TRBV6-5 to TRBJ2-5; D might be TRBD1 or TRBD2, each matching 5 bases. The CDR3 DNA reads TGTGCCAGCAGTTACTCGGGGGAAGAGACCCAGTACTTC. This gives the protein CASSYSGEETQYF.